The 31 T cell receptor beta chains given below trace back to one sample, sequenced in a study of OX40 agonist ivuxolimab in advanced cancers. This table comes from immunoSEQ multiplex PCR, and its TCRdb copy is limited to in-frame clones, with some not included. The sample has about 90,000 clones; more than 80% are singletons. The sequencing here drew on CD4+ or CD8+ T cells sorted from blood, taken in a trial of the OX40 agonist ivuxolimab. The receptors were gathered from an adult with an advanced solid tumor such as melanoma, head and neck, liver or kidney cancer.

CDR3 in DNA: TGCGCCAGCAGCCAAGAACCCAGGGGAGATACGCAGTATTTT. Residues: CASSQEPRGDTQYF. The rearrangement links TRBV4-1 to TRBJ2-3, with a weak D call TRBD1 (6 bases). Trimming cost V 0 bases and J 5 bases, with 9 bases left between them. This CDR3 has 14 residues. Germline CDR1 is MGHRA and CDR2 is YSYEKL.

The rearrangement links TRBV7-9 to TRBJ2-1; 9 bases fit TRBD2. The germline V gene has CDR1 SEHNR and CDR2 FQNEAQ (reference sequence). The CDR3 spans 17 residues. Germline trimming cut 5 bases from V and 3 bases from J; bases unmatched to any gene: 11. CDR3 sequence reads: CASSGGGLAGFYNEQFF. DNA of the CDR3: TGTGCCAGCAGCGGAGGGGGGCTAGCGGGATTCTACAATGAGCAGTTCTTC. The entire variable domain, with the rest obtained from reference TRBV7-9 and TRBJ2-1, is as follows: DTGVSQNPRHKITKRGQNVTFRCDPISEHNRLYWYRQTLGQGPEFLTYFQNEAQLEKSRLLSDRFSAERPKGSFSTLEIQRTEQGDSAMYLCASSGGGLAGFYNEQFFGPGTRLTVL.

The rearrangement joins TRBV27 to TRBJ2-4, with D possibly matching TRBD1 (5 bases). The CDR3 length is 13 residues. Between the trimmed V and J ends, which lost 2 bases and 9 bases, there was a span of 11 bases. Germline assignment: CDR1 MNHEY and CDR2 SMNVEV (reference sequence). This CDR3 reads CASSLGQQSIQYF. CDR3 nucleotide sequence: TGTGCCAGCAGTTTAGGACAACAAAGCATTCAGTACTTC.

The gene calls are TRBV30 and TRBJ1-6, with 8 bases that match TRBD1. The CDR3 covers 16 residues. Germline V CDR1 and CDR2: GTSNPN, SVGIG (reference sequence). The V segment lost 1 base and the J segment 7 bases; nucleotides outside the gene matches: 9. The CDR3, as DNA: TGTGCCTGGAGTGCCATCCCGGGACAGGCAAATTCACCCCTCCACTTT. Translation: CAWSAIPGQANSPLHF. Combining the CDR3 with reference TRBV30 and TRBJ1-6 gives the whole variable domain SQTIHQWPATLVQPVGSPLSLECTVEGTSNPNLYWYRQAAGRGLQLLFYSVGIGQISSEVPQNLSASRPQDRQFILSSKKLLLSDSGFYLCAWSAIPGQANSPLHFGNGTRLTVT.

This clone has just a few counts. The chain uses TRBV27 and TRBJ1-5; D perhaps matches TRBD1 (5 bases). The V and J ends lost 7 bases and 1 base respectively, with 11 bases between them. The CDR3 consists of 14 residues. Per germline, CDR1 MNHEY and CDR2 SMNVEV (reference sequence). Written as DNA, the CDR3 is TGTGCCAGCAAAGAGCAGGGCAGCAATCAGCCCCAGCATTTT. This translates into CASKEQGSNQPQHF.

The J gene is TRBJ2-3, the V gene TRBV4-2; TRBD2 agrees at 11 bases. Germline V CDR1 and CDR2: LGHNA, YNFKEQ. The trim removed 6 bases at V and 4 bases at J, leaving 15 bases unmatched. This CDR3 spans 18 amino acids. This CDR3 reads CASRLGEGGLAAADTQYF. The DNA of the CDR3 is TGTGCCAGCAGGCTAGGGGAAGGGGGACTAGCGGCCGCAGATACGCAGTATTTT.

The chain couples TRBV5-4 to TRBJ2-7; D may be TRBD2 (6 bases). The germline V and J ends were trimmed by 2 bases and 3 bases, with 9 bases remaining between them. Germline CDR1 is SGHNT and CDR2 is YYREEE (reference sequence). CDR3 size: 13 residues. For the CDR3, the DNA is TGTGCCAGCAGCTTCGGGACTGACTACGAGCAGTACTTC. Translating gives CASSFGTDYEQYF.

The chain employs TRBV28 and TRBJ2-1; D is unresolved. The CDR3 is made up of 10 amino acids. Germline V CDR1 and CDR2: MDHEN, SYDVKM. Trimming cost V 2 bases and J 10 bases, with 3 bases left between them. CDR3 sequence: CASSLREQFF. The CDR3 DNA is TGTGCCAGCAGTTTACGGGAGCAGTTCTTC.

The rearrangement uses TRBV11-2 and TRBJ1-4; D is unclear. The CDR3 runs to 14 residues. The germline V gene encodes CDR1 SGHAT and CDR2 FQNNGV. The germline V and J ends were trimmed by 2 bases and 15 bases, with 19 bases remaining between them. CDR3 sequence: CASSLNTAGGAVFF. The CDR3 DNA sequence: TGTGCCAGCAGCTTAAACACCGCCGGAGGCGCGGTGTTTTTT.

This chain uses TRBV7-9 with TRBJ2-1; no clear D. Germline V gives CDR1 SEHNR, CDR2 FQNEAQ (reference sequence). The CDR3 is 15 residues long. Trimming shortened V by 5 bases and J by 7 bases, and 18 bases separated the two germline ends. This chain's CDR3 is CASSPPGAVENEQFF. In DNA form, the CDR3 reads TGTGCCAGCAGCCCCCCGGGTGCGGTGGAGAATGAGCAGTTCTTC.

This clone occurred once. The CDR3 ends on some other residue instead of the conserved phenylalanine or tryptophan, so this is likely a read error. It is unclear where the CDR3 begins or ends on the DNA, so no DNA is shown, and the CDR3 is as TCRdb lists it. J is TRBJ1-2 and V is TRBV6-6. The CDR3 adds up to 13 amino acids, both ends counted. Germline V lookup: CDR1 MNHNY, CDR2 SVGAGI (reference sequence). The CDR3 protein is CASSSGMERAPFL.

The chain recombines TRBV7-3 with TRBJ2-1; D is undetermined. CDR1 is SGHTA and CDR2 is FQGTGA in the germline V gene. Trimming shortened V by 6 bases and J by 3 bases, and 9 bases separated the two germline ends. This CDR3 is 13 amino acids long. This chain's CDR3 is CASRPGYYNEQFF. The CDR3 DNA sequence: TGTGCCAGCAGGCCTGGTTACTACAATGAGCAGTTCTTC.

The chain is built from TRBV30 and TRBJ2-7; no reliable D call. Trimming shortened V by 3 bases and J by 0 bases, and 9 bases separated the two germline ends. The CDR3 has 13 amino acids. Germline CDR1 GTSNPN, CDR2 SVGIG (reference sequence). The CDR3 here is CAWSFGSSYEQYF. The CDR3 bases are TGTGCCTGGAGCTTTGGGTCCTCCTACGAGCAGTACTTC.

The rearrangement uses TRBV18 and TRBJ2-7, with D perhaps TRBD1 or TRBD2 (5 bases each). This CDR3 is built from 14 residues. Trimming removed 6 bases from V and 6 bases from J, with 18 bases in between. Germline CDR1 is KGHSH and CDR2 is LQKENI. In DNA form, the CDR3 reads TGTGCCAGCTCGTCCCCCGGGACGGGGCGCGAGCAGTACTTC. It encodes CASSSPGTGREQYF.

The sample holds one count of this clone. V usage is TRBV30 and J usage is TRBJ2-7; D is perhaps TRBD1 or TRBD2 (7 bases each). Trimming cost V 4 bases and J 8 bases, with 21 bases left between them. This CDR3 is built from 14 residues. From germline, CDR1 is GTSNPN and CDR2 SVGIG (reference sequence). The CDR3 DNA reads as TGTGCCTGGACAGGGGGACTAATGTCACTTAAGCAGTACTTC. Its protein is CAWTGGLMSLKQYF.

CDR3: CAISESIQGTGVYNEQFF. The CDR3 nucleotides read TGTGCCATCAGTGAGTCGATCCAAGGGACAGGGGTATACAATGAGCAGTTCTTC. The chain links TRBV10-3 to TRBJ2-1; 10 positions match TRBD1. This CDR3 comprises 18 residues. CDR1 is ENHRY and CDR2 is SYGVKD in the germline V gene. Trimming removed 0 bases from V and 4 bases from J; junction bases left unmatched: 9.

V and J are TRBV9 and TRBJ2-2; no reliable D call. Germline lookup yields CDR1 SGDLS and CDR2 YYNGEE. This CDR3 region has 15 residues. V lost 2 bases and J lost 1, with 9 bases in between. CDR3 in DNA: TGTGCCAGCAGCGTGAGGAGAGAGAACACCGGGGAGCTGTTTTTT. Amino acid sequence: CASSVRRENTGELFF.

The rearrangement joins TRBV2 to TRBJ1-2; D gene unclear. The ends were cut back, 1 base at V and 1 base at J, with 10 bases in the middle. The CDR3 extends over 15 amino acids. Germline V CDR1 and CDR2: SNHLY, FYNNEI. This CDR3 is CASSEEDFGNYGYTF. The CDR3 DNA is TGTGCCAGCAGTGAAGAAGACTTCGGTAACTATGGCTACACCTTC.

Here the CDR3 reads CASSSPPGVQGYTF. CDR3 coding DNA: TGTGCCAGCAGCTCCCCGCCGGGGGTTCAGGGCTACACCTTC. This rearrangement joins TRBV5-6 to TRBJ1-2; possible D gene TRBD1, 5 bases. Germline V gene sequence: CDR1 SGHDT, CDR2 YYEEEE. The CDR3 spans 14 residues. The V end lost 3 bases, the J end lost 8 bases, and 17 bases lay between the germline ends.

The rearrangement uses TRBV14 and TRBJ2-5; D unresolved. Trimming stripped 3 bases from V and 5 bases from J, with 7 bases between. The CDR3 extends over 12 amino acids. Germline CDR1 is SGHDN and CDR2 is FVKESK. For the CDR3, the DNA is TGTGCCAGCAGCCAGAGTTGGGAGACCCAGTACTTC. As protein: CASSQSWETQYF.

This rearrangement joins TRBV27 to TRBJ2-4; 7 bases line up with TRBD1. The germline V gene encodes CDR1 MNHEY and CDR2 SMNVEV (reference sequence). With 0 bases clipped from V and 6 bases from J, the junction kept 5 bases outside the gene matches. The CDR3 has 15 amino acids. The CDR3 region is CASSLSGTVGNIQYF. DNA for the CDR3: TGTGCCAGCAGTTTATCGGGGACAGTGGGAAACATTCAGTACTTC.

The chain links TRBV28 to TRBJ2-7; TRBD2 matches at 9 bases. Unmatched junction bases numbered 3, after V lost 0 bases and J lost 0 bases. CDR1 MDHEN and CDR2 SYDVKM come from the germline V gene. The length of the CDR3 is 16 residues. CDR3 DNA: TGTGCCAGCAGTTTATGGACTAGCGGCAGCTCCTACGAGCAGTACTTC. It is translated as CASSLWTSGSSYEQYF.

The rearrangement uses TRBV29-1 and TRBJ2-7; possibly TRBD2 for D (5 bases). Trimming pared 2 bases from V and 3 bases from J, leaving 8 bases between. The CDR3 consists of 12 residues. From germline, CDR1 is SQVTM and CDR2 ANQGSEA. The CDR3, as DNA: TGCAGCGTTGAAACTCGGGACTACGAGCAGTACTTC. This translates into CSVETRDYEQYF.

J is TRBJ1-2 and V is TRBV7-3, with 9 bases fitting TRBD1. The J segment lost 7 bases and the V segment lost 2 bases, leaving 2 bases of the junction unmatched. This CDR3 contains 13 residues. From germline, CDR1 is SGHTA and CDR2 FQGTGA. Written as DNA, the CDR3 is TGTGCCAGCAGCTTAGGGGGACAGGGTGGCTACACCTTC. This translates into CASSLGGQGGYTF. The full variable domain, in which reference TRBV7-3 and TRBJ1-2 provide the parts outside the CDR3, is GAGVSQTPSNKVTEKGKYVELRCDPISGHTALYWYRQSLGQGPEFLIYFQGTGAADDSGLPNDRFFAVRPEGSVSTLKIQRTERGDSAVYLCASSLGGQGGYTFGSGTRLTVV.

The chain couples TRBV21-1 to TRBJ1-2. TRBV21-1 is a pseudogene. The CDR3 sequence is 15 residues long. CDR3 loop: CASSPPRQRNYGYTF. The DNA for the CDR3 is TGTGCCAGCAGCCCCCCACGGCAACGGAACTATGGCTACACCTTC.

This chain connects TRBV5-1 to TRBJ2-7, with D uncertain. Germline V gene lookup returns CDR1 SGHRS and CDR2 YFSETQ. V was cut by 2 bases and J by 3 bases, with 12 bases left in between. This CDR3 region has 14 residues. The CDR3 region is CASSLAPENYEQYF. CDR3 in DNA: TGCGCCAGCAGCTTAGCCCCCGAAAACTACGAGCAGTACTTC.

The rearrangement links TRBV5-1 to TRBJ1-2, with a tentative D call TRBD1 (5 bases). The CDR3 consists of 13 residues. Germline V lookup: CDR1 SGHRS, CDR2 YFSETQ. Trimming removed 2 bases from V and 8 bases from J, with 13 bases in between. The chain's CDR3 is CASSFGTSTGYTF. The CDR3 DNA is TGCGCCAGCAGCTTCGGGACCTCGACAGGCTACACCTTC.

This clone appeared a single time. The genes are TRBV5-5 and TRBJ2-7; possibly TRBD1 for D (5 bases). Germline V gene data show CDR1 as SGHKS and CDR2 as YYEKEE (reference sequence). Trimming shortened V by 1 base and J by 3 bases, and 14 bases separated the two germline ends. The CDR3 length is 15 residues. The DNA of the CDR3 is TGTGCCAGCAGCTTGTGGCAGGGCGCTAGCTACGAGCAGTACTTC. It translates to CASSLWQGASYEQYF.

The J gene is TRBJ2-1, the V gene TRBV19, with 10 bases that match TRBD2. With V trimmed by 8 bases and J by 4 bases, 2 bases remained unmatched. The CDR3 covers 13 residues. Germline CDR1 LNHDA, CDR2 SQIVND (reference sequence). The CDR3 loop reads CASSSGRYNEQFF. The CDR3 region has the DNA TGTGCCAGTTCTAGCGGGAGATACAATGAGCAGTTCTTC.

The chain uses TRBV27 and TRBJ2-7; possible D gene TRBD2, 7 bases. This CDR3 is built from 15 residues. Germline CDR1 MNHEY, CDR2 SMNVEV (reference sequence). The ends were cut back, 9 bases at V and 2 bases at J, with 20 bases in the middle. The CDR3: CARAPDSGGPYEQYF. CDR3 sequence (DNA): TGTGCCAGGGCGCCTGATTCGGGGGGCCCCTACGAGCAGTACTTC.

This clone was seen only once. J is TRBJ2-1 and V is TRBV30, with 8 bases lining up with TRBD2. The germline CDR1 and CDR2 sequences are GTSNPN and SVGIG (reference sequence). This CDR3 is built from 15 residues. The J segment lost 6 bases and the V segment lost 4 bases, leaving 11 bases of the junction unmatched. The CDR3 sequence: CAWKVPAGVTNEQFF. The CDR3 region has the DNA TGTGCCTGGAAAGTCCCAGCGGGAGTCACCAATGAGCAGTTCTTC.